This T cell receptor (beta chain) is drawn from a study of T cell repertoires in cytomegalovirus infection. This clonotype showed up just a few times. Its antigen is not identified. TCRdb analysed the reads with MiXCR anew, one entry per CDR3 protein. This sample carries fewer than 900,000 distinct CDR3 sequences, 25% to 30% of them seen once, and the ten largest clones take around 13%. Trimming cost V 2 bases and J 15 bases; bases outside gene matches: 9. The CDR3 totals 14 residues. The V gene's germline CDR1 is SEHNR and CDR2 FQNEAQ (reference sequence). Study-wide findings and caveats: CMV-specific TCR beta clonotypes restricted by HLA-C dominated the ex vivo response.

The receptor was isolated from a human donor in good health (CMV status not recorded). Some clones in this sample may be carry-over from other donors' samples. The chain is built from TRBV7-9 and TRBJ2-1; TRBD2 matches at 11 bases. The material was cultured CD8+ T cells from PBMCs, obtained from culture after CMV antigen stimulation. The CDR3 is CASSLNLAGGGLFF. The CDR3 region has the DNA TGTGCCAGCAGCTTAAATCTAGCGGGGGGCGGGCTGTTCTTC.